Each of the 2 T cell receptor beta chains below was sequenced from the same sample in a study of control samples from healthy donors and cancer patients. Libraries were prepared by immunoSEQ multiplex PCR; TCRdb keeps only in-frame clonotypes and omits some of them. This table has over 80,000 clones, roughly 82% appearing once. Sequencing was done on a sample of blood. These receptors were obtained from a man between 60 and 75 years old in good health.

The chain combines TRBV7-8 with TRBJ1-1; D perhaps matches TRBD1 (5 bases). Germline CDR1 reads SGHVS; CDR2 reads FQNEAQ. Trimming pared 9 bases from V and 1 base from J, leaving 9 bases between. The CDR3 loop spans 12 amino acids. The CDR3 sequence is CASAQGNTEAFF. The CDR3, as DNA: TGTGCCAGTGCCCAGGGGAACACTGAAGCTTTCTTT.

The V gene is TRBV19, the J gene TRBJ1-6; D is unresolved. Trimming stripped 5 bases from V and 8 bases from J, with 19 bases between. Per germline, CDR1 LNHDA and CDR2 SQIVND (reference sequence). The CDR3 spans 16 residues. The CDR3 DNA reads as TGTGCCAGTAGTTGGGCGACCCACCCCCGGGATTCACCCCTCCACTTT. Amino acid sequence: CASSWATHPRDSPLHF.